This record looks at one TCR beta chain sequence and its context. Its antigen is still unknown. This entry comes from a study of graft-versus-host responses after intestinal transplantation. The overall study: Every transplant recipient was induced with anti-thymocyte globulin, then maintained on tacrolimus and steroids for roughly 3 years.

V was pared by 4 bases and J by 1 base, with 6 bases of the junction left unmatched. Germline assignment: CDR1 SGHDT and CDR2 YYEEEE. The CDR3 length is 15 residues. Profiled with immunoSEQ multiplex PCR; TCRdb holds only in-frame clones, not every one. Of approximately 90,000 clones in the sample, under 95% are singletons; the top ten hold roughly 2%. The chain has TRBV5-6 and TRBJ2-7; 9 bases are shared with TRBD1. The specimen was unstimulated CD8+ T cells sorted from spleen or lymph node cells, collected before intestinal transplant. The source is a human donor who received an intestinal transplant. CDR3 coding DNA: TGTGCCAGCAGCCACGGGACAGGGATATCCTACGAGCAGTACTTC. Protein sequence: CASSHGTGISYEQYF.